This T cell receptor beta chain was found in a study of T cells in Graves' hyperthyroidism and ophthalmopathy. Whole-study findings and limits: Blood also held most thyroid clonotypes expanded beyond 0.001.

This clonotype was detected once. Its antigen remains unidentified. Germline lookup yields CDR1 SEHNR and CDR2 FQNEAQ (reference sequence). V dropped 11 bases and J dropped 6; count of bases not matched to a gene: 5. This CDR3 spans 12 amino acids. The definition of stable Graves' hyperthyroidism was no ophthalmopathy progression within 18 months. On the basis of clinical symptoms, serum thyroxine and TRAb, thyroid ultrasound and orbital computed tomography, diagnoses were made. 9 to 10 ml fresh peripheral blood yielded the PBMCs. Amplified regions were TCR beta CDR3 sequences from RNA transcripts. In the first-round RT-PCR of the TCR CDR3, the HTBI primer set was used. Using its own MiXCR run on the multiplex PCR reads, TCRdb lists one record per CDR3 protein. The sample yields 400,000 to 500,000 distinct CDR3 sequences, roughly 14% seen once.

Sequencing was carried out using blood. The chain links TRBV7-9 to TRBJ2-1; 9 bases match TRBD1. This clonotype was obtained from a woman under 30 with Graves' hyperthyroidism. CDR3: CAVQGAGNEQFF. The CDR3 DNA sequence: TGTGCCGTACAGGGGGCGGGCAATGAGCAGTTCTTC.